These T cell receptor beta chains were read from a single sample in a study of shared T cell receptors in the human thymus. Clones were sequenced by immunoSEQ multiplex PCR, and TCRdb holds only the in-frame ones, with some missing. The sample lists around 340,000 clones, 95% occurring once. The sample consisted of thymocytes. These receptors were obtained from a human donor. Each CDR3 is given with its conserved first and last residue.

cdr3_aa: CSVDTGIQILNTEAFF
v_call: TRBV29-1
j_call: TRBJ1-1

cdr3_aa: CASSLGGGSYEQYF
v_call: TRBV5-5
j_call: TRBJ2-7

cdr3_aa: CASSRGSGTSLMGKETQYF
v_call: TRBV7-3
j_call: TRBJ2-5

cdr3_aa: CASSEMGGGNQPQHF
v_call: TRBV6-1
j_call: TRBJ1-5

cdr3_aa: CSVRQFDTQYF
v_call: TRBV20-1
j_call: TRBJ2-3

cdr3_aa: CASSLTSGSYEQYF
v_call: TRBV5-1
j_call: TRBJ2-7

cdr3_aa: CASSPAGGRVQETQYF
v_call: TRBV11-3
j_call: TRBJ2-5

cdr3_aa: CASSAQRGLTDTQYF
v_call: TRBV9
j_call: TRBJ2-3

cdr3_aa: CATQGDITNYGYTF
v_call: TRBV2
j_call: TRBJ1-2

cdr3_aa: CASSPSDKNTEAFF
v_call: TRBV7-6
j_call: TRBJ1-1

cdr3_aa: CASSPGGSGPPEETQYF
v_call: TRBV11-3
j_call: TRBJ2-5

cdr3_aa: CASSQVNYEQYF
v_call: TRBV14
j_call: TRBJ2-7

cdr3_aa: CASSYNREGAGEKLFF
v_call: TRBV27
j_call: TRBJ1-4

cdr3_aa: CASRGKRDSREQYF
v_call: TRBV2
j_call: TRBJ2-7

cdr3_aa: CASTSLSGSPYNEQFF
v_call: TRBV28
j_call: TRBJ2-1

cdr3_aa: CASTESSLGQPIYEQYF
v_call: TRBV27
j_call: TRBJ2-7

cdr3_aa: CASSQDGGGPLKGYTF
v_call: TRBV4-2
j_call: TRBJ1-2

cdr3_aa: CAISEGLGLAGYNEQFF
v_call: TRBV10-3
j_call: TRBJ2-1

cdr3_aa: CASSSSPERGHSYEQYF
v_call: TRBV27
j_call: TRBJ2-7

cdr3_aa: CSVGAEQGGRDTQYF
v_call: TRBV29-1
j_call: TRBJ2-3

cdr3_aa: CASSVGDRDREGNEQFF
v_call: TRBV9
j_call: TRBJ2-1

cdr3_aa: CAVRPGREIYNEQFF
v_call: TRBV27
j_call: TRBJ2-1

cdr3_aa: CAWSVHGSYTF
v_call: TRBV30
j_call: TRBJ1-2

cdr3_aa: CASSDSSLDSNEQFF
v_call: TRBV6-4
j_call: TRBJ2-1

cdr3_aa: CASSSKARGDLEEIYEQYF
v_call: TRBV28
j_call: TRBJ2-7

cdr3_aa: CSVVMGDYGYTF
v_call: TRBV29-1
j_call: TRBJ1-2

cdr3_aa: CASSEYLVQEGRYGYTF
v_call: TRBV25-1
j_call: TRBJ1-2

cdr3_aa: CASSEKPKPLRGEKLFF
v_call: TRBV2
j_call: TRBJ1-4

cdr3_aa: CASSSRTATYEQYF
v_call: TRBV19
j_call: TRBJ2-7

cdr3_aa: CASSSKGLAGAYEQYF
v_call: TRBV7-8
j_call: TRBJ2-7

cdr3_aa: CASSLGLAIQAGELFF
v_call: TRBV5-1
j_call: TRBJ2-2

cdr3_aa: CASSLPGSSGNTIYF
v_call: TRBV5-6
j_call: TRBJ1-3

cdr3_aa: CASSPRGRTVEETQYF
v_call: TRBV18
j_call: TRBJ2-5

cdr3_aa: CASSTGQTNEKLFF
v_call: TRBV27
j_call: TRBJ1-4

cdr3_aa: CASSQAGTVYEQYF
v_call: TRBV4-1
j_call: TRBJ2-7

cdr3_aa: CASSLAQSTLYEQYF
v_call: TRBV5-1
j_call: TRBJ2-7

cdr3_aa: CASSPKEPGQGNTEAFF
v_call: TRBV18
j_call: TRBJ1-1

cdr3_aa: CATSAPGELFF
v_call: TRBV15
j_call: TRBJ2-2

cdr3_aa: CASSIEEGSNTGELFF
v_call: TRBV19
j_call: TRBJ2-2

cdr3_aa: CASSQDRRNTEAFF
v_call: TRBV14
j_call: TRBJ1-1

cdr3_aa: CASGPSSGASGEQFF
v_call: TRBV19
j_call: TRBJ2-1

cdr3_aa: CASRMDSNNEQFF
v_call: TRBV6-6
j_call: TRBJ2-1

cdr3_aa: CASSLVTSGRAMLFF
v_call: TRBV5-6
j_call: TRBJ2-1

cdr3_aa: CASSQDPLRTSGILITSTDTQYF
v_call: TRBV4-2
j_call: TRBJ2-3

cdr3_aa: CASSSMTGGYYNEQFF
v_call: TRBV28
j_call: TRBJ2-1

cdr3_aa: CASSDSAGGGNEQFF
v_call: TRBV6-4
j_call: TRBJ2-1

cdr3_aa: CASSFLTGTNTEAFF
v_call: TRBV5-4
j_call: TRBJ1-1

cdr3_aa: CASPDQDRGGYEQYF
v_call: TRBV21-1
j_call: TRBJ2-7